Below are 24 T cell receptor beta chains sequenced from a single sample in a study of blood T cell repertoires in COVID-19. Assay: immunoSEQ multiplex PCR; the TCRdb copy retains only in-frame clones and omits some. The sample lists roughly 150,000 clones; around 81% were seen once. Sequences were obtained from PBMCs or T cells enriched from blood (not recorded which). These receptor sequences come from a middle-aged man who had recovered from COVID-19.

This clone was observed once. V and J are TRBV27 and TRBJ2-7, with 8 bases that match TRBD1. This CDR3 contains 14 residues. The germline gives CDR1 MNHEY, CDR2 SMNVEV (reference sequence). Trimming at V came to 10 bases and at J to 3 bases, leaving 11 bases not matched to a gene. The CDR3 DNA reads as TGTGCCACCAGGATTACAGGGGGAGGCTACGAGCAGTACTTC. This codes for CATRITGGGYEQYF.

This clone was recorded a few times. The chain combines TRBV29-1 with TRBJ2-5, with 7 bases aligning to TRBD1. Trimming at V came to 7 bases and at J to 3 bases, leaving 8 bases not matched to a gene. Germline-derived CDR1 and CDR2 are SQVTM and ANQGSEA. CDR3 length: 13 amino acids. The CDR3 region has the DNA TGCAGCGCCGCCGGGACAGCCAAAGAGACCCAGTACTTC. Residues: CSAAGTAKETQYF.

The CDR3 DNA follows: TGTGCCAGCTCACCGGCCGATGACTATGGCTACACCTTC. Amino acid sequence: CASSPADDYGYTF. J is TRBJ1-2 and V is TRBV18; D uncertain. CDR1 and CDR2 from the germline V gene are KGHSH and LQKENI. The germline V and J ends were trimmed by 3 bases and 3 bases, with 8 bases remaining between them. The CDR3 contains 13 residues. Supplemented by reference TRBV18 and TRBJ1-2, the full variable domain reads NAGVMQNPRHLVRRRGQEARLRCSPMKGHSHVYWYRQLPEEGLKFMVYLQKENIIDESGMPKERFSAEFPKEGPSILRIQQVVRGDSAAYFCASSPADDYGYTFGSGTRLTVV.

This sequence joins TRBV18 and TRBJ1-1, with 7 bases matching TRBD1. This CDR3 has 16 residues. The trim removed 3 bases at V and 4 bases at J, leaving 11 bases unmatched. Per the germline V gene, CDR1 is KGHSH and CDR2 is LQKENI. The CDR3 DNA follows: TGTGCCAGCTCACCGGAAACACAGGGGCGGGCCACTGAAGCTTTCTTT. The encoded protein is CASSPETQGRATEAFF.

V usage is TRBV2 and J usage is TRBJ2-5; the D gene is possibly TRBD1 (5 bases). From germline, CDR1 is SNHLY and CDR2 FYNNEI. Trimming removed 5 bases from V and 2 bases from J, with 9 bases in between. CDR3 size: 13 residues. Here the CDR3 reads CASSRQLQETQYF. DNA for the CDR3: TGTGCCAGCAGTAGACAGCTTCAAGAGACCCAGTACTTC.

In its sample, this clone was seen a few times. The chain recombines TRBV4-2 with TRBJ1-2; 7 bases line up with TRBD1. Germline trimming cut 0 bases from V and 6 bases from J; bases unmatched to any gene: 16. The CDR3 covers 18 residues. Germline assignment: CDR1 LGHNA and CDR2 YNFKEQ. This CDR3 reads CASSQDKISPTGVHGYTF. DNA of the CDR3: TGTGCCAGCAGCCAAGATAAGATAAGCCCAACAGGGGTACATGGCTACACCTTC.

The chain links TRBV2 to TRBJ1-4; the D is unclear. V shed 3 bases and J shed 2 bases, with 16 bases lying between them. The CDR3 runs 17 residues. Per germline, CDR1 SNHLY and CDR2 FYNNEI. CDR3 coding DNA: TGTGCCAGCAGTGATTCTTTGGCGGGAGGCACTAATGAAAAACTGTTTTTT. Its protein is CASSDSLAGGTNEKLFF. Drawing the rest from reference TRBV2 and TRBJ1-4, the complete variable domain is EPEVTQTPSHQVTQMGQEVILRCVPISNHLYFYWYRQILGQKVEFLVSFYNNEISEKSEIFDDQFSVERPDGSNFTLKIRSTKLEDSAMYFCASSDSLAGGTNEKLFFGSGTQLSVL.

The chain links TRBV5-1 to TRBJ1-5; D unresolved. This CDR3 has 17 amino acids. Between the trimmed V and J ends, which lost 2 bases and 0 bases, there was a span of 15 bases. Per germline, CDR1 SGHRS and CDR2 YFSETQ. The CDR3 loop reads CASSFPSGRASNQPQHF. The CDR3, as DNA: TGCGCCAGCAGCTTTCCTTCGGGGAGGGCTAGCAATCAGCCCCAGCATTTT.

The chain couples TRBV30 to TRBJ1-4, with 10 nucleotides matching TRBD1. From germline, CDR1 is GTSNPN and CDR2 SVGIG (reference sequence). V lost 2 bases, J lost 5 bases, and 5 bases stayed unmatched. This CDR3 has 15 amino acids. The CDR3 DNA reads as TGTGCCTGGAGTCCGGGACAGGGGTCAAATGAAAAACTGTTTTTT. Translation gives CAWSPGQGSNEKLFF.

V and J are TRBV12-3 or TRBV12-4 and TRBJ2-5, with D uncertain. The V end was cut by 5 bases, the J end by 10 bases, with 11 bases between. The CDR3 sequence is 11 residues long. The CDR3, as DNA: TGTGCCAGCAGTCTAGGCTACTTCCAGTACTTC. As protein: CASSLGYFQYF.

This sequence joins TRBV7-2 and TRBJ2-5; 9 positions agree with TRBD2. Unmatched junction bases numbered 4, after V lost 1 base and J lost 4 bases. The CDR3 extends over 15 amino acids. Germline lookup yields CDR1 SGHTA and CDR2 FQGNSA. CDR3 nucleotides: TGTGCCAGCAGCTTAGGCGGGGGGGCCGGAGAGACCCAGTACTTC. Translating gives CASSLGGGAGETQYF.

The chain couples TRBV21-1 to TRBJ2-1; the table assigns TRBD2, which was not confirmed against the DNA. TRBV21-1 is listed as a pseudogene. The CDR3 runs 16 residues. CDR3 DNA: TGTGCCAGCAGCAAAGCGCTCGGGGGGGTCTACAATGAGCAGTTCTTC. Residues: CASSKALGGVYNEQFF.

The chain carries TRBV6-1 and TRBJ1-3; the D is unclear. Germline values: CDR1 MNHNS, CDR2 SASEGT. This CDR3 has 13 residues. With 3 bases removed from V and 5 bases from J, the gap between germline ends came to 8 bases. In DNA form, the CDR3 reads TGTGCCAGCAGTGACCCTCCCCGAAACACCATATATTTT. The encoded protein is CASSDPPRNTIYF.

CDR3 DNA: TGTGCCAGCAGCAGGGGGCTGGACGGCTACACCTTC. As protein: CASSRGLDGYTF. The chain couples TRBV2 to TRBJ1-2; 8 nucleotides agree with TRBD1. Germline CDR1 is SNHLY and CDR2 is FYNNEI. The CDR3 runs to 12 residues. Trimming at V came to 6 bases and at J to 8 bases, leaving 5 bases not matched to a gene.

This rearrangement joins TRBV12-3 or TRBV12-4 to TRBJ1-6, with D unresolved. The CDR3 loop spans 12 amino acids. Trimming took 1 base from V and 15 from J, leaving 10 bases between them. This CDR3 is CASSLGKTNLHF. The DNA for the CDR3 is TGTGCCAGCAGTTTAGGAAAAACAAACCTCCACTTT.

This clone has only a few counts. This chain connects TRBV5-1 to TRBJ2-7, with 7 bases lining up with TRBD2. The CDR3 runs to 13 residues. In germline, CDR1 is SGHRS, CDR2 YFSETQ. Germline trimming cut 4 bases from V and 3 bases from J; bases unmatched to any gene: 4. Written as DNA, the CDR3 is TGCGCCAGCAGCAGCGGGGTAGACTACGAGCAGTACTTC. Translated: CASSSGVDYEQYF.

CDR3 in DNA: TGTGCCAGCTTGGGGGGACTAGCCTCAACTAATGAAAAACTGTTTTTT. Its protein product is CASLGGLASTNEKLFF. The chain links TRBV2 to TRBJ1-4, with D possibly matching TRBD1 (5 bases). Trimming took 8 bases from V and 0 from J, leaving 16 bases between them. The CDR3 length is 16 residues. Per germline, CDR1 SNHLY and CDR2 FYNNEI.

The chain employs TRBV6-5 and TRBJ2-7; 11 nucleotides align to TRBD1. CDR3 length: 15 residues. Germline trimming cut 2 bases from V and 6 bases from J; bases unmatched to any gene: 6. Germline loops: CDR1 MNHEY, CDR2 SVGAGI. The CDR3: CASSYQDRGRREQYF. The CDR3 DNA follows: TGTGCCAGCAGTTACCAGGACAGGGGGCGCCGCGAGCAGTACTTC.

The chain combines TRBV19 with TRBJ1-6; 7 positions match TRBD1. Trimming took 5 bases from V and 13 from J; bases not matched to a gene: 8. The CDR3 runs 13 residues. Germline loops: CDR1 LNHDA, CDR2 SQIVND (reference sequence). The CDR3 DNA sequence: TGTGCCAGTAGTCCTCAGACAGGGCAGCCCCTCCACTTT. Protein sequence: CASSPQTGQPLHF.

This CDR3 reads CASSLTGGTDTQYF. CDR3 DNA: TGTGCCAGCAGCTTAACGGGGGGGACAGATACGCAGTATTTT. The rearrangement uses TRBV7-3 and TRBJ2-3; TRBD2 matches at 7 bases. The V gene's germline CDR1 is SGHTA and CDR2 FQGTGA. This CDR3 spans 14 amino acids. The trim removed 0 bases at V and 3 bases at J, leaving 0 bases unmatched. Complete variable domain (other parts from reference TRBV7-3 and TRBJ2-3): GAGVSQTPSNKVTEKGKYVELRCDPISGHTALYWYRQSLGQGPEFLIYFQGTGAADDSGLPNDRFFAVRPEGSVSTLKIQRTERGDSAVYLCASSLTGGTDTQYFGPGTRLTVL.

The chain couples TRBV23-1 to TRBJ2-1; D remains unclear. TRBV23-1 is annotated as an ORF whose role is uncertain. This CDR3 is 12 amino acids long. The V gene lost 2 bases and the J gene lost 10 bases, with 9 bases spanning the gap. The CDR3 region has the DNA TGCGCCAGCAGTCAAACCACCCAGGAGCAGTTCTTC. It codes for CASSQTTQEQFF.

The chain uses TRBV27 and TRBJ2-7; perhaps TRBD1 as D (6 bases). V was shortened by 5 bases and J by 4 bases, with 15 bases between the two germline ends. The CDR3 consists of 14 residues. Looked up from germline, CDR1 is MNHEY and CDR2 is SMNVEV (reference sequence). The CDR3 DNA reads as TGTGCCAGCAGTCCCATTGGGGGCAAGTACGAGCAGTACTTC. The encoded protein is CASSPIGGKYEQYF.

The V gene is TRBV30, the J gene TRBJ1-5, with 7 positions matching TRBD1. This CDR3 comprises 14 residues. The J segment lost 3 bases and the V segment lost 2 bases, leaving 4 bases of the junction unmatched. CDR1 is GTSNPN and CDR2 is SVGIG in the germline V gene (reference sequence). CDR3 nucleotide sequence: TGTGCCTGGAGTCAACAGGGGAACAATCAGCCCCAGCATTTT. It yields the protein CAWSQQGNNQPQHF.

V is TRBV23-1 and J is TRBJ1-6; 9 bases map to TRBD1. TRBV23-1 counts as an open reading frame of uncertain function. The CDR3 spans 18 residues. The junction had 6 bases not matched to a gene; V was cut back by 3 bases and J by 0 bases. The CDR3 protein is CASSQLDRGSSYNSPLHF. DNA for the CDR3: TGCGCCAGCAGTCAGTTAGACAGGGGGAGCTCCTATAATTCACCCCTCCACTTT.